This is a list of T cell receptor beta chains from one sample in a study of long-term antiretroviral therapy in people with HIV. Only in-frame clones appear in the TCRdb table, and some are missing; sequencing was by immunoSEQ multiplex PCR. Found here are some 25,000 clones, 80% to 90% of them singletons; the top ten hold roughly 2.4%. Sequences were derived from unsorted PBMCs, sampled 3 years after starting antiretroviral therapy. The receptor source for this set is a man aged 50-60 years with HIV. Both conserved end residues are part of each CDR3. Fields, in order: D gene, J gene, clone size, V gene, CDR3 protein, CDR3 DNA. The D gene is left open where the match is weak. Size tells how often a clone was seen (once, few, many) or the class of an expanded clone, and some rows leave it out.

>TRBD1|TRBJ1-4|.|TRBV7-9
CASMPGQGWANEKLFF
TGTGCCAGCATGCCGGGACAGGGGTGGGCTAATGAAAAACTGTTTTTT
>TRBD1|TRBJ1-2|.|TRBV2
CASSLDRGDGYTF
TGTGCCAGCAGCTTGGACAGGGGGGACGGCTACACCTTC
>TRBD1|TRBJ2-5|.|TRBV12-5
CASGLAGTGRGETQYF
TGTGCTAGTGGTCTCGCCGGGACAGGGCGAGGAGAGACCCAGTACTTC
>.|TRBJ1-1|once|TRBV9
CASSVSGDHTEAFF
TGTGCCAGCAGCGTATCCGGGGATCACACTGAAGCTTTCTTT
>TRBD2|TRBJ2-3|.|TRBV10-3
CAITRGGRTDTQYF
TGTGCCATCACGCGGGGGGGCCGGACAGATACGCAGTATTTT
>TRBD1|TRBJ1-1|.|TRBV5-1
CASKDRATEAFF
TGCGCCAGCAAGGACAGGGCCACTGAAGCTTTCTTT
>TRBD2|TRBJ2-7|once|TRBV27
CASRSRGTRSYEQYF
TGTGCCAGCAGATCTCGCGGGACTAGATCCTACGAGCAGTACTTC
>.|TRBJ1-1|.|TRBV30
CAWSAWGRYYTEAFF
TGTGCCTGGAGTGCCTGGGGACGTTACTACACTGAAGCTTTCTTT
>.|TRBJ1-2|.|TRBV27
CASKTAGGLQVLSYGYTF
TGTGCCAGCAAAACCGCTGGGGGACTCCAAGTTTTGTCCTATGGCTACACCTTC
>.|TRBJ1-2|.|TRBV21-1
CASSGQGSGYTF
TGTGCCAGCAGCGGACAGGGGAGCGGCTACACCTTC
>TRBD2|TRBJ2-7|.|TRBV29-1
CSVTGTSGRFTYEQYF
TGCAGCGTTACCGGGACTAGCGGGAGATTCACCTACGAGCAGTACTTC
>.|TRBJ2-7|once|TRBV6-5
CASSDKTRYEQYF
TGTGCCAGCAGTGACAAGACCAGATACGAGCAGTACTTC
>.|TRBJ2-1|.|TRBV2
CASSDAQRFGWGSYNEQFF
TGTGCCAGCAGTGACGCTCAGCGGTTCGGGTGGGGCTCCTACAATGAGCAGTTCTTC
>TRBD1|TRBJ2-7|.|TRBV27
CASRTGEAYEQYF
TGTGCCAGCAGGACAGGGGAGGCCTACGAGCAGTACTTC
>.|TRBJ1-1|.|TRBV7-9
CASTPGNKNTEAFF
TGTGCCAGCACCCCAGGGAACAAGAACACTGAAGCTTTCTTT
>.|TRBJ1-6|few|TRBV4-1
CASRPGQSQNSPLHF
TGCGCCAGCAGACCAGGACAATCTCAGAATTCACCCCTCCACTTT
>.|TRBJ2-3|.|TRBV7-2
CASSLEGDTQYF
TGTGCCAGCAGCTTAGAGGGAGATACGCAGTATTTT
>.|TRBJ1-1|.|TRBV4-1
CASSQDSGFPEAFF
TGCGCCAGCAGCCAAGATTCGGGGTTCCCTGAAGCTTTCTTT
>.|TRBJ2-7|.|TRBV9
CASSEGGAPSYEQYF
TGTGCCAGCAGCGAGGGGGGAGCCCCCTCCTACGAGCAGTACTTC
>TRBD2|TRBJ2-5|.|TRBV5-8
CASSLYPSGGGETQYF
TGTGCCAGCAGCTTGTACCCTAGCGGGGGGGGAGAGACCCAGTACTTC
>TRBD1|TRBJ2-7|.|TRBV18
CASSPLSGTGGNEQYF
TGTGCCAGCTCACCACTTTCCGGGACAGGGGGCAACGAGCAGTACTTC
>.|TRBJ1-2|.|TRBV27
CASSLGGVYGYTF
TGTGCCAGCAGTTTAGGCGGGGTCTATGGCTACACCTTC
>.|TRBJ2-7|.|TRBV21-1
CASSPHAAYSYEQYF
TGTGCCAGCAGCCCCCATGCGGCTTATTCCTACGAGCAGTACTTC
>TRBD1|TRBJ1-1|.|TRBV25-1
CASRGQGVTEAFF
TGTGCCAGCAGAGGACAGGGGGTCACTGAAGCTTTCTTT
>.|TRBJ2-5|.|TRBV5-8
CASSGRGGTETQYF
TGTGCCAGCAGCGGTCGAGGCGGGACGGAGACCCAGTACTTC
>.|TRBJ2-7|.|TRBV4-1
CASSQAREGIYEQYF
TGCGCCAGCAGCCAAGCACGGGAAGGGATTTACGAGCAGTACTTC
>.|TRBJ2-1|.|TRBV5-8
CASSFTGGYNEQFF
TGTGCCAGCAGCTTTACCGGGGGCTACAATGAGCAGTTCTTC
>TRBD1|TRBJ1-2|.|TRBV18
CASSRDRVMRGYTF
TGTGCCAGCTCACGGGACAGGGTCATGCGGGGCTACACCTTC
>.|TRBJ2-1|.|TRBV7-8
CASSLLREGSHNEQFF
TGTGCCAGCAGCTTACTTCGTGAGGGATCCCACAATGAGCAGTTCTTC
>.|TRBJ2-1|.|TRBV7-7
CASSFQRGADEQFF
TGTGCTAGCAGCTTCCAGCGCGGGGCCGATGAGCAGTTCTTC
>.|TRBJ1-1|.|TRBV5-1
CASSEDLNNEAFF
TGCGCCAGCAGCGAGGACCTTAATAATGAAGCTTTCTTT
>.|TRBJ2-1|.|TRBV11-3
CASSTRLDNEQFF
TGTGCCAGCAGCACCCGACTAGATAATGAGCAGTTCTTC
>TRBD2|TRBJ2-7|few|TRBV27
CASSRTASGLAGIIFSYEQYF
TGTGCCAGCAGTAGGACAGCGTCGGGACTAGCGGGGATCATTTTCTCCTACGAGCAGTACTTC
>TRBD1|TRBJ1-4|.|TRBV6-6
CASRQAGTANNEKLFF
TGTGCCAGCAGGCAGGCTGGGACAGCAAACAATGAAAAACTGTTTTTT
>.|TRBJ1-2|.|TRBV5-6
CASSLVPNENGYTF
TGTGCCAGCAGCTTGGTTCCGAACGAGAATGGCTACACCTTC
>.|TRBJ2-5|.|TRBV20-1
CSARLQETQYF
TGCAGTGCTCGGTTACAAGAGACCCAGTACTTC
>.|TRBJ2-2|once|TRBV19
CASSTAGTGELFF
TGTGCCAGTAGTACGGCGGGGACCGGGGAGCTGTTTTTT
>.|TRBJ1-4|.|TRBV15
CATSRAARGEKLFF
TGTGCCACCAGCAGAGCGGCCAGGGGAGAAAAACTGTTTTTT
>.|TRBJ1-2|.|TRBV28
CASSLLNYGYTF
TGTGCCAGCAGTTTACTCAATTATGGCTACACCTTC
>.|TRBJ1-2|.|TRBV28
CASSYYGYTF
TGTGCCAGCAGTTATTATGGCTACACCTTC
>.|TRBJ2-1|.|TRBV7-9
CASSLAGDRGDNEQFF
TGTGCCAGCAGCTTGGCGGGAGACAGGGGAGACAATGAGCAGTTCTTC
>.|TRBJ1-2|.|TRBV5-1
CASTQWGDGYTF
TGCGCCAGCACCCAATGGGGGGATGGCTACACCTTC